The next 27 T cell receptor beta chains were all read from a single sample in a study of T cell repertoires in cytomegalovirus infection. TCRdb reprocessed the reads via MiXCR and lists one record per CDR3 protein. The table lists tens of thousands of distinct CDR3 sequences, about 18% of them singletons. These TCRs' antigens remain unknown. Source: CD8+ T cells from cultured PBMCs, taken from culture after CMV antigen stimulation. The receptors stem from a human donor in good health (CMV status not recorded). Some clones in this sample may be carry-over from other donors' samples.

This clonotype was observed a few times. This chain links TRBV6-2 or TRBV6-3 with TRBJ2-3; D is undetermined. The CDR3 spans 13 residues. Germline loops: CDR1 MNHEY, CDR2 SVGEGT. V was pared by 6 bases and J by 0 bases, with 7 bases between. CDR3 DNA sequence: TGTGCCAGCAGCCAGGACAGCACAGATACGCAGTATTTT. It translates to CASSQDSTDTQYF.

This clonotype was picked up one time. The chain is built from TRBV7-2 and TRBJ2-7; 8 nucleotides line up with TRBD1. CDR1 is SGHTA and CDR2 is FQGNSA in the germline V gene. V lost 4 bases to trimming and J lost 4 bases; unmatched junction nucleotides: 15. This CDR3 spans 17 amino acids. The CDR3 DNA reads TGTGCCAGCAGCTCCCTAGGGACAGGACAGTTTTCTTACGAGCAGTACTTC. As protein: CASSSLGTGQFSYEQYF.

The table lists this clonotype with many counts. The V gene is TRBV7-8, the J gene TRBJ1-3, with D tentatively TRBD1 (6 bases). The V gene's germline CDR1 is SGHVS and CDR2 FQNEAQ. This CDR3 contains 15 residues. Trimming took off 10 bases at V and 4 bases at J, with 20 bases between the two ends. CDR3 bases: TGTGCCACCCGACCGGGAGTAGGGGGAGGAAACACCATATATTTT. Its translation: CATRPGVGGGNTIYF.

The CDR3 sequence: CASSYSPHNTEAFF. In nucleotides, the CDR3 is TGTGCCAGCAGTTACTCGCCCCATAACACTGAAGCTTTCTTT. The gene calls are TRBV6-2 or TRBV6-3 and TRBJ1-1; D gene uncertain. Germline assignment: CDR1 MNHEY and CDR2 SVGEGT. V lost 0 bases to trimming and J lost 2 bases, with 7 bases between them. The CDR3 has 14 residues.

This clonotype has just a few counts. The chain joins TRBV4-1 to TRBJ2-7, with a possible D match to TRBD1 (6 bases). CDR3 length: 13 amino acids. The ends were cut back, 4 bases at V and 2 bases at J, with 9 bases in the middle. Germline loops: CDR1 MGHRA, CDR2 YSYEKL. The CDR3 coding sequence is TGCGCCAGCAGCCCAGGGGAACCCTACGAGCAGTACTTC. Residues: CASSPGEPYEQYF.

The V call is TRBV7-8, the J call TRBJ2-3; the D gene is possibly TRBD2 (6 bases). This CDR3 has 15 amino acids. From germline, CDR1 is SGHVS and CDR2 FQNEAQ. The ends were cut back, 5 bases at V and 3 bases at J, with 15 bases in the middle. CDR3 coding DNA: TGTGCCAGCAGCCTGGAAGGGAGGTGGACAGATACGCAGTATTTT. Translated: CASSLEGRWTDTQYF.

This clonotype has more than one count but fewer than ten. The J gene is TRBJ2-3, the V gene TRBV7-8, with TRBD1 matching 7 bases. Trimming took 5 bases from V and 0 from J; bases not matched to a gene: 8. CDR1 is SGHVS and CDR2 is FQNEAQ in the germline V gene. This CDR3 contains 16 residues. CDR3 bases: TGTGCCAGCAGCCCCCTGACAGGGCTAAGCACAGATACGCAGTATTTT. It is translated as CASSPLTGLSTDTQYF.

This clonotype was recorded at least ten times. This chain connects TRBV10-3 to TRBJ2-1, with 15 bases fitting TRBD2. CDR1 is ENHRY and CDR2 is SYGVKD in the germline V gene. V was clipped by 3 bases and J by 0 bases; unmatched bases: 9. The CDR3 runs 20 residues. The CDR3 coding sequence is TGTGCCATCAGTGACTCTTCAGGACTAGCGGGGGGGATCTCCTACAATGAGCAGTTCTTC. Translation gives CAISDSSGLAGGISYNEQFF.

This clonotype was picked up a small number of times. The V and J genes are TRBV6-6 and TRBJ2-7; D ambiguous. Germline V gives CDR1 MNHNY, CDR2 SVGAGI (reference sequence). Trimming removed 2 bases from V and 7 bases from J, with 9 bases in between. The CDR3 length is 12 residues. CDR3 sequence: CASSYGAWEQYF. Written as DNA, the CDR3 is TGTGCCAGCAGTTACGGCGCGTGGGAGCAGTACTTC.

Many counts were recorded for this clonotype. This chain uses TRBV7-2 with TRBJ2-1; 14 bases fit TRBD2. Germline V gene sequence: CDR1 SGHTA, CDR2 FQGNSA. This CDR3 comprises 21 residues. The V segment lost 0 bases and the J segment 0 bases; nucleotides outside the gene matches: 10. For the CDR3, the DNA is TGTGCCAGCAGCTTAGCCACCGGGACTAGCGGGGGCCCAAGCTCCTACAATGAGCAGTTCTTC. It is translated as CASSLATGTSGGPSSYNEQFF.

The chain is built from TRBV19 and TRBJ2-2; D gene ambiguous. The CDR3 has 15 residues. Germline assignment: CDR1 LNHDA and CDR2 SQIVND (reference sequence). V lost 3 bases to trimming and J lost 8 bases, with 16 bases between them. The CDR3 bases are TGTGCCAGTAGTATCTCACGATTAGCCTGGGGGGAGCTGTTTTTT. It is translated as CASSISRLAWGELFF.

This clonotype was recorded a few times. The V and J genes are TRBV5-1 and TRBJ2-5, with D possibly called TRBD1 or TRBD2 (5 bases each). This CDR3 region has 13 residues. The ends were cut back, 1 base at V and 4 bases at J, with 8 bases in the middle. Germline CDR1 and CDR2: SGHRS and YFSETQ. Written as DNA, the CDR3 is TGCGCCAGCAGCTTGTATGGGGGAGAGACCCAGTACTTC. Protein sequence: CASSLYGGETQYF.

This clonotype was counted a few times. The genes are TRBV7-9 and TRBJ1-3, with TRBD1 identical over 7 bases. The CDR3 runs 17 residues. V was pared by 5 bases and J by 1 base, with 11 bases of the junction left unmatched. Germline V gene sequence: CDR1 SEHNR, CDR2 FQNEAQ (reference sequence). For the CDR3, the DNA is TGTGCCAGCAGCCAGGGGGGGGTGATTTCGTCTGGAAACACCATATATTTT. Encoded protein: CASSQGGVISSGNTIYF.

The J gene is TRBJ2-5, the V gene TRBV9; unclear D gene. Trimming cost V 3 bases and J 4 bases, with 7 bases left between them. CDR3 size: 12 residues. Germline CDR1 is SGDLS and CDR2 is YYNGEE. In nucleotides, the CDR3 is TGTGCCAGCAGCGGGAATCGAGAGACCCAGTACTTC. It yields the protein CASSGNRETQYF.

This clonotype was observed a few times. This chain uses TRBV6-2 or TRBV6-3 with TRBJ2-7; weak D call: TRBD2 (5 bases). Germline CDR1 reads MNHEY; CDR2 reads SVGEGT. The CDR3 spans 14 residues. V lost 1 base to trimming and J lost 6 bases, with 13 bases between them. The CDR3 DNA sequence: TGTGCCAGCAGTTACTTGCGGAGGATGGGCGAGCAGTACTTC. As protein: CASSYLRRMGEQYF.

With regard to this clonotype: One end of the junction varies from germline; a read error may be responsible. The rearrangement joins TRBV7-8 to TRBJ1-1; 7 bases are a match to TRBD1. Looked up from germline, CDR1 is SGHVS and CDR2 is FQNEAQ. CDR3 length: 14 residues. The CDR3 spells CAISLTGQMTEAFF. CDR3 in DNA: TGTGCCATCAGCTTAACGGGACAGATGACTGAAGCTTTCTTT.

This clonotype was observed a few times. This chain connects TRBV27 to TRBJ2-7, with a weak D call TRBD1 (5 bases). The germline V and J ends were trimmed by 0 bases and 7 bases, with 10 bases remaining between them. CDR1 and CDR2 from the germline V gene are MNHEY and SMNVEV (reference sequence). The CDR3 contains 13 residues. The CDR3 loop reads CASSLSQGGEQYF. CDR3 in DNA: TGTGCCAGCAGTTTATCGCAGGGTGGGGAGCAGTACTTC.

CDR3 bases: TGTGCCAGCAGCCCGGTCTCCTCGAGCTCCTACGAGCAGTACTTC. The encoded protein is CASSPVSSSSYEQYF. The rearrangement links TRBV7-2 to TRBJ2-7; no definite D call. CDR3 length: 15 residues. The V gene's germline CDR1 is SGHTA and CDR2 FQGNSA. V was pared by 5 bases and J by 0 bases, with 14 bases between.

This clonotype came up a few times. The chain carries TRBV19 and TRBJ1-1; D is unclear. V lost 5 bases and J 5 bases, leaving 15 bases between the germline ends. The CDR3 totals 14 residues. The germline V gene has CDR1 LNHDA and CDR2 SQIVND (reference sequence). DNA of the CDR3: TGTGCCAGTAGTTTGGTCGGCCGGAGGACTGAAGCTTTCTTT. Translation gives CASSLVGRRTEAFF.

This clonotype turned up a few times. The chain carries TRBV7-3 and TRBJ1-1; 7 positions match TRBD1. This CDR3 region has 16 residues. V lost 5 bases and J lost 4; bases outside the gene matches: 13. Germline assignment: CDR1 SGHTA and CDR2 FQGTGA. The CDR3 loop reads CASSRLRQGRSTEAFF. The CDR3 DNA reads as TGTGCCAGCAGCAGGCTCCGACAGGGTCGATCCACTGAAGCTTTCTTT.

There are a few counts of this clonotype. The chain employs TRBV27 and TRBJ2-1; 12 bases align to TRBD2. Per germline, CDR1 MNHEY and CDR2 SMNVEV (reference sequence). J lost 8 bases, V lost 5 bases, and 4 bases had no gene match. The CDR3 has 14 residues. The CDR3 DNA reads TGTGCCAGCAGTCGACTAGCGGGAGCCTATGAGCAGTTCTTC. Its protein product is CASSRLAGAYEQFF.

A word on this clonotype: One junction end does not reproduce the germline sequence, and a read error may be involved. The chain employs TRBV9 and TRBJ2-1, with 13 positions matching TRBD2. Germline V gene data show CDR1 as SGDLS and CDR2 as YYNGEE. This CDR3 is 12 amino acids long. The DNA for the CDR3 is TGTGCCAGCAGCTCAGGACTAGCGGGAGTAATCTTC. It translates to CASSSGLAGVIF.

The chain recombines TRBV6-2 or TRBV6-3 with TRBJ2-1; D may match TRBD1 or TRBD2 (5 bases each). The CDR3 has 15 amino acids. Trimming removed 1 base at V and 7 bases at J, with 14 bases between. Germline assignment: CDR1 MNHEY and CDR2 SVGEGT. The CDR3 DNA sequence: TGTGCCAGCAGTTACTTGTCCGGGGCAAGGAATGAGCAGTTCTTC. It codes for CASSYLSGARNEQFF.

This clonotype was found a few times. The gene calls are TRBV6-6 and TRBJ1-1; D call uncertain. Per the germline V gene, CDR1 is MNHNY and CDR2 is SVGAGI (reference sequence). V was clipped by 0 bases and J by 4 bases, with 12 bases between them. The CDR3 extends over 15 amino acids. In DNA, the CDR3 is TGTGCCAGCAGTTACTCGGCCAGTTGGATCACTGAAGCTTTCTTT. It encodes CASSYSASWITEAFF.

This clonotype occurred a few times. The rearrangement joins TRBV7-2 to TRBJ1-4; D ambiguous. Trimming stripped 1 base from V and 1 base from J, with 7 bases between. The CDR3 contains 15 residues. Germline loops: CDR1 SGHTA, CDR2 FQGNSA. This chain's CDR3 is CASSLVPQTNEKLFF. The CDR3 DNA is TGTGCCAGCAGCTTAGTACCGCAAACTAATGAAAAACTGTTTTTT.

This clonotype was detected ten times or more. The J gene is TRBJ2-3, the V gene TRBV6-6, with 12 bases that match TRBD2. The CDR3 has 16 amino acids. J gave up 5 bases and V 6 bases, and 9 bases lay outside the gene matches. Germline CDR1 and CDR2: MNHNY and SVGAGI (reference sequence). CDR3 coding DNA: TGTGCCAGCAGGTCTAGCGGGAGGGTTCATGGAGATACGCAGTATTTT. It translates to CASRSSGRVHGDTQYF.

The count of this clonotype is one. CDR3 sequence: CASKRGAGPLRNEQFF. CDR3 coding DNA: TGTGCCAGCAAACGTGGGGCGGGACCACTTCGGAATGAGCAGTTCTTC. The chain joins TRBV7-9 to TRBJ2-1, with D possibly being TRBD2 (6 bases). The CDR3 loop spans 16 amino acids. V lost 7 bases to trimming and J lost 7 bases, with 23 bases between them. Germline CDR1 reads SEHNR; CDR2 reads FQNEAQ (reference sequence).